This T cell receptor (beta chain) derives from a study of identical twins. TCRdb passed the 5' RACE reads through MiXCR, listing each CDR3 protein once. The sample yields 450,000 or so distinct CDR3 sequences, approximately 17% seen once. The CDR3 length is 15 residues. CDR1 SGHRS and CDR2 YFSETQ come from the germline V gene. Trimming removed 4 bases at V and 3 bases at J, with 14 bases between. In this sample, this clonotype turned up many times. The chain couples TRBV5-1 to TRBJ1-5; D call uncertain. The sequenced material came from naive T cells sorted from blood. The receptor was isolated from a man aged 45-65 years in good health. CDR3 nucleotides: TGCGCCAGCAGCCTAACATCTGGCAACAATCAGCCCCAGCATTTT. Translation: CASSLTSGNNQPQHF.